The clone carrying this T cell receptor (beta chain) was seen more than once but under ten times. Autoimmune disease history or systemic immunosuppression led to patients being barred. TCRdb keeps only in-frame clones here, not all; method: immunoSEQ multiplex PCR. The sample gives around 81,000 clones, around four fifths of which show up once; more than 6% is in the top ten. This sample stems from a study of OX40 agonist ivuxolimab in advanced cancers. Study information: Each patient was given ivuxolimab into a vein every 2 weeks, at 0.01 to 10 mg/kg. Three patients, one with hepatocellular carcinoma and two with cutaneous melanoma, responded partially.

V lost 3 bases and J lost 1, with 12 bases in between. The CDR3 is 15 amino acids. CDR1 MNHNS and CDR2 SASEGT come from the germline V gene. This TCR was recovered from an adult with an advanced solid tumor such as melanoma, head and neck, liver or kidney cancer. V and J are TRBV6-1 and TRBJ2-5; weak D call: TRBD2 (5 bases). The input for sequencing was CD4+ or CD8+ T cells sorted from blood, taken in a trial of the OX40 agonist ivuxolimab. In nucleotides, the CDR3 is TGTGCCAGCAGTGATTTAATCCGGGGCCAAGAGACCCAGTACTTC. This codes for CASSDLIRGQETQYF.